These T cell receptor beta chains were read from a single sample in a study of blood T cell repertoires in COVID-19. Data came from immunoSEQ multiplex PCR; TCRdb stores just in-frame clones and leaves some out. The profile covers 150,000 or so clones, with about 93% appearing a single time and 4.6% taken by the ten largest. Sequences were obtained from peripheral blood. The receptors originated from a woman between 50 and 59 years old with acute or convalescent COVID-19. CDR3s include the opening cysteine and the closing phenylalanine or tryptophan. A D gene is named only where the DNA matches it firmly. Only some rows state a clone size, as once, few, many or a class for expanded clones.

D gene	V gene	CDR3 length	clone size	J gene	CDR3 DNA	CDR3 protein
TRBD2	TRBV18	14	NA	TRBJ2-3	TGTGCCAGCTCATCCCGTACTAGCGGGGATACGCAGTATTTT	CASSSRTSGDTQYF
TRBD1	TRBV28	16	NA	TRBJ1-2	TGTGCCAGCAGTCCCCCCGGGACAGGGGGTTACTATGGCTACACCTTC	CASSPPGTGGYYGYTF
NA	TRBV18	15	NA	TRBJ1-5	TGTGCCAGCTCACCACAGTCCGGGGGGGATCAGCCCCAGCATTTT	CASSPQSGGDQPQHF
TRBD1	TRBV5-4	17	NA	TRBJ1-2	TGTGCCAGCAGCTTGATCGGAACCGGGACAGGGGCGGATGGCTACACCTTC	CASSLIGTGTGADGYTF
NA	TRBV7-8	14	NA	TRBJ1-3	TGTGCCAGCAGCGGGAGAGTCTCTGGAAACACCATATATTTT	CASSGRVSGNTIYF
NA	TRBV12-3/TRBV12-4	13	NA	TRBJ1-1	TGTGCCAGCAGTCCCTACCTTGACAGTAGAGCTTTCTTT	CASSPYLDSRAFF
NA	TRBV27	13	NA	TRBJ2-7	TGTGCCAGCAGTTTGCGGACAGCCTACGAGCAGTACTTC	CASSLRTAYEQYF
NA	TRBV7-9	13	NA	TRBJ1-1	TGTGCCAGCTTTACTGGTATGAACACTGAAGCTTTCTTT	CASFTGMNTEAFF
TRBD2	TRBV3-1/TRBV3-2	15	NA	TRBJ2-7	TGTGCCAGCAGCAAACTAGCGGGAGGGCCGGGCGAGCAGTACTTC	CASSKLAGGPGEQYF
TRBD1	TRBV7-6	13	NA	TRBJ1-2	TGTGCCAGCAGTACACAGGGGGCTTATGGCTACACCTTC	CASSTQGAYGYTF
TRBD1	TRBV24-1	19	NA	TRBJ1-6	TGTGCCACCCCAGCTACCATCACGAACAGGGGCACCTATAATTCACCCCTCCACTTT	CATPATITNRGTYNSPLHF
TRBD2	TRBV2	12	NA	TRBJ2-5	TGTGCCAGCCTAGCGGGGCAAGAGACCCAGTACTTC	CASLAGQETQYF
NA	TRBV7-2	16	few	TRBJ2-1	TGTGCCAGCAGCTACGACCTCGGGAGCTCCTACAATGAGCAGTTCTTC	CASSYDLGSSYNEQFF
TRBD1	TRBV19	14	NA	TRBJ2-7	TGTGCCAGTAGTAACACCGGGGACAGTTACGAGCAGTACTTC	CASSNTGDSYEQYF
TRBD2	TRBV5-6	15	NA	TRBJ2-1	TGTGCCAGCAGCTTGGGGCTAGCGGGAGCGGATGAGCAGTTCTTC	CASSLGLAGADEQFF
NA	TRBV10-2	11	NA	TRBJ1-1	TGCGCCAGCAGTGAGGGTTGGAGAGCTTTCTTT	CASSEGWRAFF
NA	TRBV28	15	NA	TRBJ1-1	TGTGCCAGCAGTTTATGGTCATACACGAGCGCTGAAGCTTTCTTT	CASSLWSYTSAEAFF
NA	TRBV29-1	11	NA	TRBJ1-2	TGCAGCGTGACGGGAGCCTATGGCTACACCTTC	CSVTGAYGYTF
NA	TRBV6-1	14	NA	TRBJ1-2	TGTGCCAGCAGTGAAATCGCAGCGTCCTATGGCTACACCTTC	CASSEIAASYGYTF
NA	TRBV30	13	NA	TRBJ1-4	TGTGCCTGGTCAGGGAACGTCAATGAAAAACTGTTTTTT	CAWSGNVNEKLFF
TRBD2	TRBV23-1	17	NA	TRBJ2-5	TGCGCCAGCAGTCTCAACCAAAAGCGGGGGACCAAGCAGACCCAGTACTTC	CASSLNQKRGTKQTQYF
NA	TRBV2	14	NA	TRBJ1-1	TGTGCCAGCAGCGCCGCCCTCAGGAACACTGAAGCTTTCTTT	CASSAALRNTEAFF
NA	TRBV14	15	NA	TRBJ1-2	TGTGCCAGCAGCCCCATACGAGGATTCGGCTATGGCTACACCTTC	CASSPIRGFGYGYTF
NA	TRBV6-5	13	NA	TRBJ2-3	TGTGCCTCGAGGACAGTCCCCACAGATACGCAGTATTTT	CASRTVPTDTQYF
NA	TRBV10-3	17	NA	TRBJ1-5	TGTGCCATCAGTGCCCACCGTACAGACCTCAGCAATCAGCCCCAGCATTTT	CAISAHRTDLSNQPQHF
NA	TRBV5-4	13	NA	TRBJ1-6	TGTGCCAGCAGCTTGCTGTCTAATTCACCCCTCCACTTT	CASSLLSNSPLHF
TRBD1	TRBV19	15	NA	TRBJ2-7	TGTGCCAGTAGTATGGAGGGACAGGTGCTCCGCGAGCAGTACTTC	CASSMEGQVLREQYF
NA	TRBV19	13	NA	TRBJ2-1	TGTGCCACCGGGGTTCGGCGTTACAATGAGCAGTTCTTC	CATGVRRYNEQFF
TRBD1	TRBV28	13	NA	TRBJ1-2	TGTGCCAGCGGCCTACAGGGGGCTGAAGGCTACACCTTC	CASGLQGAEGYTF
TRBD1	TRBV7-9	13	NA	TRBJ1-2	TGTGCCAGCAGCCGCTCAGGGGGTGAGGGCTACACCTTC	CASSRSGGEGYTF
NA	TRBV4-3	15	NA	TRBJ1-4	TGCGCCAGCAGCCAAGATAGGGGAACCGGAGAAAAACTGTTTTTT	CASSQDRGTGEKLFF
TRBD1	TRBV10-3	15	NA	TRBJ1-2	TGTGCCATCAGTGACAGTCCAGGGGGTAACTATGGCTACACCTTC	CAISDSPGGNYGYTF
NA	TRBV12-3/TRBV12-4	13	NA	TRBJ1-5	TGTGCCAGCAGTTTTTCAGGGCATCAGCCCCAGCATTTT	CASSFSGHQPQHF
TRBD2	TRBV15	17	NA	TRBJ2-1	TGTGCCACCAGCAGAGACGATTCTAGCGGCCCCTACAATGAGCAGTTCTTC	CATSRDDSSGPYNEQFF
TRBD2	TRBV19	14	NA	TRBJ2-3	TGTGCCAGTAGGAGGGACTATGGCACAGATACGCAGTATTTT	CASRRDYGTDTQYF
NA	TRBV6-2/TRBV6-3	13	NA	TRBJ2-1	TGTGCCAGCAGCTTACTCAATGGCAATGAGCAGTTCTTC	CASSLLNGNEQFF
NA	TRBV28	15	NA	TRBJ1-5	TGTGCCAGCAGTTTAGATCAGGGTGGGCATCAGCCCCAGCATTTT	CASSLDQGGHQPQHF
NA	TRBV28	14	NA	TRBJ1-2	TGTGCCAGCAGTTCCCTCGACGGGAACTATGGCTACACCTTC	CASSSLDGNYGYTF
TRBD1	TRBV5-5	16	NA	TRBJ1-2	TGTGCCAGCAGCCTAGGACAGGTTCGCGGTGGCTATGGCTACACCTTC	CASSLGQVRGGYGYTF
NA	TRBV3-1/TRBV3-2	13	NA	TRBJ1-1	TGTGCCAGCAGCCGGGGGACTGAGACTGAAGCTTTCTTT	CASSRGTETEAFF
NA	TRBV10-2	13	NA	TRBJ1-1	TGCGCCAGCAGTGACGAGGGTTTCACTGAAGCTTTCTTT	CASSDEGFTEAFF
NA	TRBV23-1	16	NA	TRBJ2-1	TGCGCCAGCATCAGTCTTCGCAGGGGGGCCTACAATGAGCAGTTCTTC	CASISLRRGAYNEQFF
TRBD1	TRBV7-9	14	NA	TRBJ1-4	TGTGCCAGCAGCTCCGACAGGGGAGAGGAAAGACTGTTTTTT	CASSSDRGEERLFF
TRBD2	TRBV5-1	16	NA	TRBJ2-3	TGCGCCAGCAGCTTGGAGCCCAGCGGGGGGGCTGAAACGCAGTATTTT	CASSLEPSGGAETQYF
TRBD2	TRBV7-6	15	NA	TRBJ2-1	TGTGCCAGCACCCTTAGCGGGACCCCGGGGGATGAGCAGTTCTTC	CASTLSGTPGDEQFF
NA	TRBV10-3	12	NA	TRBJ1-2	TGTGCCATCTCGGGGGATAACTATGGCTACACCTTC	CAISGDNYGYTF
TRBD1	TRBV30	14	NA	TRBJ1-2	TGTGCCTGGAGTTCCGACAGGGGAGAAAAAGGCTACACCTTC	CAWSSDRGEKGYTF
TRBD2	TRBV7-9	16	NA	TRBJ2-1	TGTGCCAGCACCGCAGGGATAGCGGGCTCCTACAATGAGCAGTTCTTC	CASTAGIAGSYNEQFF
TRBD1	TRBV19	16	many	TRBJ1-2	TGTGCCAGTGGACGAGGGACAGGGACCACTAACTATGGCTACACCTTC	CASGRGTGTTNYGYTF
NA	TRBV11-2	15	NA	TRBJ2-2	TGTGCCAGCAGGGTGGCAGGGGACGGCACCGGGGAGCTGTTTTTT	CASRVAGDGTGELFF
NA	TRBV4-1	15	NA	TRBJ1-5	TGCGCCAGCAGCCAGACAAGGGGAGGGAGGCAGCCCCAGCATTTT	CASSQTRGGRQPQHF
TRBD2	TRBV3-1/TRBV3-2	15	NA	TRBJ2-5	TGTGCCAGCAGCCAAGATCTTAGCGGGGGTTTGGCCCAGTACTTC	CASSQDLSGGLAQYF
NA	TRBV19	13	NA	TRBJ2-5	TGTGCCAGTAGTGGAACAGGGATAGAGACCCAGTACTTC	CASSGTGIETQYF
NA	TRBV28	10	NA	TRBJ2-7	TGTGCCAGCAGTTTGAGGGAGCAGTACTTC	CASSLREQYF
TRBD1	TRBV6-5	14	NA	TRBJ1-1	TGTGCCAGCAGTTATTACGACAGGGGGACTGAAGCTTTCTTT	CASSYYDRGTEAFF
TRBD1	TRBV5-4	15	NA	TRBJ1-2	TGTGCCAGCAGCTCTGGACAGGGTTATGCGGATGGCTACACCTTC	CASSSGQGYADGYTF
TRBD2	TRBV5-4	15	NA	TRBJ2-1	TGTGCCAGCAGCTTGGGGTTAGCGGGATCCCGGGAGCAGTTCTTC	CASSLGLAGSREQFF
TRBD1	TRBV6-2/TRBV6-3	17	NA	TRBJ2-7	TGTGCCAGCAGATACGGACCCTCTGACAGGGCTTCCTACGAGCAGTACTTC	CASRYGPSDRASYEQYF
NA	TRBV6-5	16	NA	TRBJ2-2	TGTGCCAGCAGTTCACAGCCGGCCTTTAACACCGGGGAGCTGTTTTTT	CASSSQPAFNTGELFF
NA	TRBV11-2	15	once	TRBJ2-2	TGTGCCAGCAGCCCACCCACAGGCGGAACCGGGGAGCTGTTTTTT	CASSPPTGGTGELFF